What follows are 7 T cell receptor beta chains derived from one specimen sequenced in a study of human T cells and chemical hapten exposure listed by TCRdb under 2021. The library was prepared using RACE. Data came from a NextSeq 500. In-frame beta chains were kept once TCRdb had trimmed the public reads at Q25 with fastp and called clones with MiXCR. Entries are consolidated by CDR3 protein sequence, retaining the most common genes and DNA. The sample table contains 250,000 or so distinct CDR3 sequences; only one count was recorded for approximately 8% of them. The ten largest account for about 1.2% of the sample. The sample's time point label is to be understood as: pre-sensitization, week 0. The label giving this sample's treatment or condition can be read as: therapeutic diphenylcyclopropenone sensitization with weekly scalp DPC. This sample comprised whole blood, obtained in connection with sensitization to the hapten diphenylcyclopropenone (DPC). Receptor source: a man between 18 and 29 years old with alopecia areata. Some clones in this sample may be carry-over from other donors' samples.

At least ten counts were recorded for this clonotype. This chain connects TRBV20-1 to TRBJ2-7; 9 nucleotides agree with TRBD2. J gave up 3 bases and V 2 bases, and 11 bases lay outside the gene matches. The CDR3 is made up of 16 amino acids. Germline CDR1 DFQATT, CDR2 SNEGSKA (reference sequence). The CDR3 is CSARPPWASGDYEQYF. The CDR3, as DNA: TGCAGTGCTAGACCTCCTTGGGCTAGCGGGGACTACGAGCAGTACTTC.

This clonotype was seen at least ten times. This sequence joins TRBV12-3 or TRBV12-4 and TRBJ2-7; D is possibly TRBD1 (6 bases). The length of the CDR3 is 13 residues. With 3 bases removed from V and 3 bases from J, the gap between germline ends came to 9 bases. The CDR3 protein is CASSFGGSYEQYV. CDR3 bases: TGTGCCAGCAGTTTTGGGGGCAGCTACGAGCAGTACGTC.

J is TRBJ1-1 and V is TRBV18; a weak D match, TRBD1 (5 bases). The CDR3 extends over 15 amino acids. Germline CDR1 KGHSH, CDR2 LQKENI. V lost 5 bases, J lost 1 base, and 14 bases lay in between. DNA for the CDR3: TGTGCCAGCTCAACCCGGGACTCCAAGAACACTGAAGCTTTCTTT. Encoded protein: CASSTRDSKNTEAFF.

The rearrangement uses TRBV7-2 and TRBJ2-3, with 11 bases lining up with TRBD2. V gave up 5 bases and J gave up 3 bases; unmatched junction bases: 7. Germline V CDR1 and CDR2: SGHTA, FQGNSA. The CDR3 spans 16 residues. The CDR3 region is CASSPWTSGSTDTQYF. The CDR3 bases are TGTGCCAGCAGCCCATGGACTAGCGGGTCGACAGATACGCAGTATTTT.

A few counts support this clonotype. The rearrangement uses TRBV12-3 or TRBV12-4 and TRBJ1-1; TRBD1 might be the D (6 bases). V dropped 4 bases and J dropped 4 bases, with 16 bases sitting between them. This CDR3 spans 15 amino acids. Here the CDR3 reads CASSSRGGLGTEAFF. The CDR3 DNA is TGTGCCAGCAGTTCCCGCGGGGGGCTGGGCACTGAAGCTTTCTTT.

In its sample, this clonotype was seen a few times. The chain recombines TRBV24-1 with TRBJ2-1; TRBD1 aligns across 7 bases. V trimming: 3 bases; J trimming: 3 bases; junction bases outside the gene matches: 13. This CDR3 spans 18 amino acids. Germline CDR1 KGHDR, CDR2 SFDVKD. The DNA for the CDR3 is TGTGCCACCAGTGATCCTCGACAGGGTAGTGTGAGCTACAATGAGCAGTTCTTC. Translated, it gives CATSDPRQGSVSYNEQFF.

The rearrangement uses TRBV28 and TRBJ2-3; 8 bases match TRBD1. Germline values: CDR1 MDHEN, CDR2 SYDVKM. The CDR3 totals 14 residues. V was pared by 4 bases and J by 6 bases, with 6 bases of the junction left unmatched. As DNA, the CDR3 is TGTGCCAGCAGTTCCCGGACAGGGACGGATACGCAGTATTTT. Its protein is CASSSRTGTDTQYF.